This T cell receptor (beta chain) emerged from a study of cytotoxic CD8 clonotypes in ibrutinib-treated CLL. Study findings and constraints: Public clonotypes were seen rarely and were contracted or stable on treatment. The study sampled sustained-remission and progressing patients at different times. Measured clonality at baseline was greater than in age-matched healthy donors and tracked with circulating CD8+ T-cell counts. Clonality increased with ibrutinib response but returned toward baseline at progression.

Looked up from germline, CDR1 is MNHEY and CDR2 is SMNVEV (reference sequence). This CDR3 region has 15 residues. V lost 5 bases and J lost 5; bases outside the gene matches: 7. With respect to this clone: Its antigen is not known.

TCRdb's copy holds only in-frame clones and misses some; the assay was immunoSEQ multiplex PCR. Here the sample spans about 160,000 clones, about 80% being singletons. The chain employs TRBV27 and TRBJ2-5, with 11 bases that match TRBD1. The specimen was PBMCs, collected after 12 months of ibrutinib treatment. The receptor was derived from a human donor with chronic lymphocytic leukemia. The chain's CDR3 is CASSPGTGGRETQYF. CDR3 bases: TGTGCCAGCAGTCCCGGGACAGGGGGTCGGGAGACCCAGTACTTC.